These 25 T cell receptor beta chains share one sample of origin, sequenced in a study of blood T cell repertoires in COVID-19. The protocol was immunoSEQ multiplex PCR, while the TCRdb copy is restricted to in-frame clones and leaves out a portion. This table has fewer than 200,000 clones, around nine tenths appearing once. Sequencing was carried out using peripheral blood. The receptors stem from a woman aged 18 to 35 who had recovered from COVID-19.

The gene calls are TRBV7-2 and TRBJ1-5; 7 bases fit TRBD1. CDR1 SGHTA and CDR2 FQGNSA come from the germline V gene. V lost 5 bases and J lost 7; bases outside the gene matches: 8. The CDR3 extends over 14 amino acids. CDR3 coding DNA: TGTGCCAGCAGCGCCCGACAGGGTTCGCAGCCCCAGCATTTT. It yields the protein CASSARQGSQPQHF.

The CDR3 here is CASSYGARQPQHF. The CDR3 DNA is TGTGCCAGCAGTTACGGGGCGCGGCAGCCCCAGCATTTT. The rearrangement links TRBV6-2 or TRBV6-3 to TRBJ1-5; D possibly corresponds to TRBD1 (5 bases). CDR1 and CDR2 (germline): MNHEY, SVGEGT. The CDR3 contains 13 residues. Trimming stripped 2 bases from V and 7 bases from J, with 9 bases between.

This clone was seen a single time. This rearrangement joins TRBV9 to TRBJ2-2; TRBD1 aligns across 10 bases. Germline-derived CDR1 and CDR2 are SGDLS and YYNGEE. V lost 6 bases to trimming and J lost 6 bases; unmatched junction nucleotides: 11. The CDR3 has 16 residues. The DNA for the CDR3 is TGTGCCAGCAACCGACCGGGACAGGGGAAGGCCGGGGAGCTGTTTTTT. This codes for CASNRPGQGKAGELFF.

This chain joins TRBV5-4 and TRBJ1-2; 7 positions agree with TRBD1. V lost 4 bases, J lost 5 bases, and 8 bases stayed unmatched. This CDR3 region has 14 residues. Germline CDR1 and CDR2: SGHNT and YYREEE (reference sequence). The CDR3 loop reads CASSRGQASYGYTF. As DNA, the CDR3 is TGTGCCAGCAGCCGAGGACAGGCATCGTATGGCTACACCTTC. The full variable domain, completed using reference TRBV5-4 and TRBJ1-2, is ETGVTQSPTHLIKTRGQQVTLRCSSQSGHNTVSWYQQALGQGPQFIFQYYREEENGRGNFPPRFSGLQFPNYSSELNVNALELDDSALYLCASSRGQASYGYTFGSGTRLTVV.

J is TRBJ2-7 and V is TRBV27; D uncertain. The CDR3 has 13 amino acids. The V gene lost 0 bases and the J gene lost 3 bases, with 6 bases spanning the gap. Germline CDR1 is MNHEY and CDR2 is SMNVEV (reference sequence). The CDR3 reads CASSLSMYYEQYF. The CDR3, as DNA: TGTGCCAGCAGTTTATCTATGTACTACGAGCAGTACTTC.

This clone was recorded only once. V and J are TRBV4-3 and TRBJ2-1, with 8 nucleotides matching TRBD2. CDR1 and CDR2 from the germline V gene are LGHNA and YSLEER. The CDR3 loop spans 15 amino acids. Trimming at V came to 4 bases and at J to 7 bases, leaving 9 bases not matched to a gene. CDR3 amino acids: CASSPVDSGTNEQFF. For the CDR3, the DNA is TGCGCCAGCAGCCCCGTTGATAGCGGGACTAATGAGCAGTTCTTC.

This clone showed up just a few times. The chain has TRBV3-1 (or the pseudogene TRBV3-2) and TRBJ2-2, with D possibly TRBD1 on 5 matching bases. CDR1 and CDR2 (germline): LGHDT, YNNKEL (reference sequence). The CDR3 has 16 amino acids. V was cut by 1 base and J by 2 bases, with 11 bases left in between. This CDR3 reads CASSQAEGANTGELFF. CDR3 bases: TGTGCCAGCAGCCAAGCCGAAGGGGCCAACACCGGGGAGCTGTTTTTT.

The chain is built from TRBV6-5 and TRBJ1-2; no clear D. The length of the CDR3 is 13 residues. CDR1 and CDR2 from the germline V gene are MNHEY and SVGAGI. Trimming shortened V by 10 bases and J by 7 bases, and 19 bases separated the two germline ends. The CDR3 DNA sequence: TGTGCCACCTCCTCCCAACCATATAGTGGCTACACCTTC. Translated, it gives CATSSQPYSGYTF.

Remarks on this clone: In the same sample, other DNA sequences code for this CDR3. This CDR3 reads CASSPGQGNTIYF. CDR3 DNA sequence: TGTGCCAGCAGCCCAGGACAGGGAAACACCATATATTTT. V usage is TRBV11-2 and J usage is TRBJ1-3; D may be TRBD1 (6 bases). Germline V gene lookup returns CDR1 SGHAT and CDR2 FQNNGV. The CDR3 runs 13 residues. Trimming pared 5 bases from V and 4 bases from J, leaving 9 bases between.

The genes are TRBV4-1 and TRBJ1-4, with D possibly TRBD1 on 5 matching bases. V lost 3 bases and J lost 7, with 18 bases in between. This CDR3 has 16 amino acids. Germline V lookup: CDR1 MGHRA, CDR2 YSYEKL. This chain's CDR3 is CASSQPTGPSREKLFF. The CDR3, as DNA: TGCGCCAGCAGCCAGCCAACAGGCCCCAGTCGTGAAAAACTGTTTTTT.

The chain employs TRBV5-1 and TRBJ1-6; 9 bases line up with TRBD1. The germline V gene encodes CDR1 SGHRS and CDR2 YFSETQ. J was trimmed by 10 bases and V by 4 bases; bases with no gene match: 6. The CDR3 has 14 amino acids. CDR3 DNA sequence: TGCGCCAGCAGCCTGGGACAGGGTGAATCACCCCTCCACTTT. It translates to CASSLGQGESPLHF.

The gene calls are TRBV23-1 and TRBJ1-5, with TRBD1 matching over 7 bases. TRBV23-1 is reported as an ORF; its role is uncertain. The CDR3 covers 13 residues. Trimming removed 0 bases from V and 7 bases from J; junction bases left unmatched: 0. For the CDR3, the DNA is TGCGCCAGCAGTCAATCAGGGGGCCAGCCCCAGCATTTT. It is translated as CASSQSGGQPQHF.

This chain links TRBV6-2 or TRBV6-3 with TRBJ1-2; tentative D call: TRBD1 (6 bases). Germline assignment: CDR1 MNHEY and CDR2 SVGEGT. CDR3 length: 17 amino acids. Trimming stripped 5 bases from V and 0 bases from J, with 19 bases between. The CDR3 DNA is TGTGCCAGCAGTGTCGCAGGGGCCCTACCCCCTAACTATGGCTACACCTTC. Protein sequence: CASSVAGALPPNYGYTF.

The rearrangement links TRBV7-7 to TRBJ2-5; D unresolved. V lost 3 bases and J lost 5, with 10 bases in between. Germline values: CDR1 SSHAT, CDR2 FNYEAQ (reference sequence). The CDR3 has 13 residues. CDR3 nucleotides: TGTGCCAGCAGCTTGGGCCGTCGGGAGACCCAGTACTTC. Translated: CASSLGRRETQYF.

The V and J genes are TRBV19 and TRBJ2-2; TRBD2 might be the D (5 bases). The CDR3 is 16 residues long. Trimming cost V 6 bases and J 6 bases, with 20 bases left between them. The germline V gene has CDR1 LNHDA and CDR2 SQIVND (reference sequence). This chain's CDR3 is CASSTKGSRVPGELFF. In DNA form, the CDR3 reads TGTGCCAGTAGCACAAAGGGATCGAGGGTTCCCGGGGAGCTGTTTTTT. Full variable domain (remainder filled in from reference TRBV19 and TRBJ2-2): DGGITQSPKYLFRKEGQNVTLSCEQNLNHDAMYWYRQDPGQGLRLIYYSQIVNDFQKGDIAEGYSVSREKKESFPLTVTSAQKNPTAFYLCASSTKGSRVPGELFFGEGSRLTVL.

The chain employs TRBV18 and TRBJ2-2; D possibly corresponds to TRBD1 (6 bases). Per the germline V gene, CDR1 is KGHSH and CDR2 is LQKENI. This CDR3 has 14 amino acids. The V end was cut by 7 bases, the J end by 1 base, with 10 bases between. The CDR3, as DNA: TGTGCCAGCTTGCAGGGACAGAACACCGGGGAGCTGTTTTTT. It translates to CASLQGQNTGELFF.

This rearrangement joins TRBV19 to TRBJ1-6; D call uncertain. The germline gives CDR1 LNHDA, CDR2 SQIVND (reference sequence). The CDR3 runs 14 residues. The V gene lost 2 bases and the J gene lost 9 bases, with 11 bases spanning the gap. The CDR3 region has the DNA TGTGCCAGTAGTATAAGTACCTCAGGTTCACCCCTCCACTTT. It is translated as CASSISTSGSPLHF.

This clone has a handful of counts. The chain recombines TRBV5-6 with TRBJ1-5; a possible D gene is TRBD1 (6 bases). Per germline, CDR1 SGHDT and CDR2 YYEEEE. Trimming took off 4 bases at V and 0 bases at J, with 11 bases between the two ends. CDR3 length equals 15 residues. The CDR3 region has the DNA TGTGCCAGCAGCACGGACAGATATAGCAATCAGCCCCAGCATTTT. Translated: CASSTDRYSNQPQHF.

The V gene is TRBV6-5, the J gene TRBJ1-1; D perhaps matches TRBD1 (6 bases). V was pared by 4 bases and J by 4 bases, with 13 bases between. Germline V gene sequence: CDR1 MNHEY, CDR2 SVGAGI. The CDR3 extends over 14 amino acids. Here the CDR3 reads CASSLQGGVTEAFF. The CDR3 DNA is TGTGCCAGCAGTTTACAGGGTGGAGTCACTGAAGCTTTCTTT.

The V gene is TRBV5-6, the J gene TRBJ1-2; D might be TRBD1 (5 bases). CDR1 is SGHDT and CDR2 is YYEEEE in the germline V gene. Trimming shortened V by 0 bases and J by 3 bases, and 9 bases separated the two germline ends. This CDR3 is built from 14 residues. CDR3 sequence: CASSLEGRDYGYTF. CDR3 sequence (DNA): TGTGCCAGCAGCTTGGAGGGCAGGGACTATGGCTACACCTTC.

The V call is TRBV7-9, the J call TRBJ2-3, with 10 positions matching TRBD2. The ends lost 3 bases at V and 11 bases at J; junction bases unmatched: 14. Germline CDR1 and CDR2: SEHNR and FQNEAQ (reference sequence). The CDR3 is 16 residues long. The CDR3: CASSFARLAGVGVQYF. The CDR3 nucleotides read TGTGCCAGCAGCTTCGCTAGGCTAGCGGGAGTTGGTGTGCAGTATTTT.

The chain recombines TRBV18 with TRBJ2-1, with D perhaps matching TRBD2 (8 bases). The CDR3 totals 19 residues. V shed 3 bases and J shed 8 bases, with 29 bases lying between them. CDR1 is KGHSH and CDR2 is LQKENI in the germline V gene. The CDR3 DNA follows: TGTGCCAGCTCACCCCCTCAGGGGGTAGCGGGATTTAAGTCGTATGAGCAGTTCTTC. Translation gives CASSPPQGVAGFKSYEQFF.

The chain is built from TRBV6-2 or TRBV6-3 and TRBJ2-1, with 8 nucleotides matching TRBD2. This CDR3 is 12 amino acids long. Per germline, CDR1 MNHEY and CDR2 SVGEGT. Trimming cost V 3 bases and J 10 bases; bases outside gene matches: 2. CDR3 nucleotides: TGTGCCAGCAGTTATCGCGGGGGGGAGCAGTTCTTC. This translates into CASSYRGGEQFF.

This chain joins TRBV7-2 and TRBJ1-2, with 7 bases lining up with TRBD1. V shed 4 bases, J shed 4 bases, and the junction held 9 bases outside the gene matches. The CDR3 spans 15 residues. Germline values: CDR1 SGHTA, CDR2 FQGNSA. CDR3 loop: CASSYTGDSRYGYTF. CDR3 DNA: TGTGCCAGCAGCTACACAGGGGACTCTCGCTATGGCTACACCTTC.

This rearrangement joins TRBV2 to TRBJ2-7; 9 bases agree with TRBD1. With 2 bases clipped from V and 6 bases from J, the junction kept 8 bases outside the gene matches. The CDR3 contains 15 residues. CDR1 is SNHLY and CDR2 is FYNNEI in the germline V gene. The chain's CDR3 is CASSEPPGTGTEQYF. In nucleotides, the CDR3 is TGTGCCAGCAGTGAACCCCCCGGGACAGGGACCGAGCAGTACTTC.